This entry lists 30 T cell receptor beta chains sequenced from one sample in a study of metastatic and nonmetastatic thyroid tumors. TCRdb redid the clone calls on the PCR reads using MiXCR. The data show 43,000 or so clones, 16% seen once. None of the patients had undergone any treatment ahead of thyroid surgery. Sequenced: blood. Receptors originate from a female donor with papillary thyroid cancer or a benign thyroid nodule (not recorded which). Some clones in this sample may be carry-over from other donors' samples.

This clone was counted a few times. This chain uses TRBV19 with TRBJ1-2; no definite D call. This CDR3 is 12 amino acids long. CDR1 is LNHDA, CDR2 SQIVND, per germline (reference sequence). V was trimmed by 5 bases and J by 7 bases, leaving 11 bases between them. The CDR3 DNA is TGTGCCAGTAGTGACCAGTTGGCTGGCTACACCTTC. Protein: CASSDQLAGYTF.

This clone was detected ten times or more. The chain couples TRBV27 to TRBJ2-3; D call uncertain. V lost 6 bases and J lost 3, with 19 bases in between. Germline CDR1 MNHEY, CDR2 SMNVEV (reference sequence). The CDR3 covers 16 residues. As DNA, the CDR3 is TGTGCCAGCAGGGGCGGATGGTCCTCGGTGACAGATACGCAGTATTTT. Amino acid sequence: CASRGGWSSVTDTQYF.

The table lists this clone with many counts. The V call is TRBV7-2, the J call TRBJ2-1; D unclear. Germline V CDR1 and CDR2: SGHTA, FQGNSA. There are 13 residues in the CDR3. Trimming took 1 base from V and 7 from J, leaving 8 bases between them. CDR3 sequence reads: CASSLGAANEQFF. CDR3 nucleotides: TGTGCCAGCAGCTTAGGGGCTGCAAATGAGCAGTTCTTC.

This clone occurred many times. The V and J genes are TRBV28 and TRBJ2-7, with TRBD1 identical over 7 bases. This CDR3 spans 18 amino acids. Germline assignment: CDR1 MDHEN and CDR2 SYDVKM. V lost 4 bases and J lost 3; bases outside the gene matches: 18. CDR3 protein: CASSYSSGPGQFFYEQYF. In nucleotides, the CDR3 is TGTGCCAGCAGTTATTCCTCTGGGCCGGGACAGTTCTTCTACGAGCAGTACTTC.

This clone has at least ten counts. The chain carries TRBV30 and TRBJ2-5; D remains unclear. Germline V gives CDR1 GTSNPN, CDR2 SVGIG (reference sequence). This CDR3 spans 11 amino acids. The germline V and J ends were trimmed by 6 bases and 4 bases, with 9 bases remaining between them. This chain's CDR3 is CACSPGETQYF. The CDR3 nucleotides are TGTGCCTGCTCGCCCGGAGAGACCCAGTACTTC.

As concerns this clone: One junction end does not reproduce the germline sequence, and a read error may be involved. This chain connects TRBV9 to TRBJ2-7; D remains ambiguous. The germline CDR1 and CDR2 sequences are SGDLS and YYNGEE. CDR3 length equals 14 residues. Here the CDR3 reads CARSVDPGAYEQYF. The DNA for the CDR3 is TGTGCCAGAAGCGTAGATCCTGGGGCCTACGAGCAGTACTTC. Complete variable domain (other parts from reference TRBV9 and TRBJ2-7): DSGVTQTPKHLITATGQRVTLRCSPRSGDLSVYWYQQSLDQGLQFLIQYYNGEERAKGNILERFSAQQFPDLHSELNLSSLELGDSALYFCARSVDPGAYEQYFGPGTRLTVT.

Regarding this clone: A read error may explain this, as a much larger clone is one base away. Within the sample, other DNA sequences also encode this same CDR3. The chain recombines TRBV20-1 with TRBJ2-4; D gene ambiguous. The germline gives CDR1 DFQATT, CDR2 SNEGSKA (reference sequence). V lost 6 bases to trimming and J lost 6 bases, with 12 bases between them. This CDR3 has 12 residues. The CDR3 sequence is CSAKAPGNIQYF. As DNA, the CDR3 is TGCAGTGCCAAGGCCCCCGGAAACATTCAGTACTTC.

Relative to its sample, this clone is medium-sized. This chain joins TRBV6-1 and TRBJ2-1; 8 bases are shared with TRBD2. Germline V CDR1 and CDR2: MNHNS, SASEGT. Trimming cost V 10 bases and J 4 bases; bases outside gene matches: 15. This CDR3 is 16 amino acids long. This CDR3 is CATGSDGGRIYNEQFF. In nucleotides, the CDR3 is TGTGCCACCGGATCCGATGGCGGGAGGATATACAATGAGCAGTTCTTC.

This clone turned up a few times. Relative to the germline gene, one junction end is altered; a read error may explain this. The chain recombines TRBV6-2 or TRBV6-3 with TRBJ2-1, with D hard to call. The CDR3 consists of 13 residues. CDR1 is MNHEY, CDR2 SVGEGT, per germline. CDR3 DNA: TGTGTCAGCAGTTCGGGCTCACTCCCTGAGCAATTCTTC. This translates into CVSSSGSLPEQFF.

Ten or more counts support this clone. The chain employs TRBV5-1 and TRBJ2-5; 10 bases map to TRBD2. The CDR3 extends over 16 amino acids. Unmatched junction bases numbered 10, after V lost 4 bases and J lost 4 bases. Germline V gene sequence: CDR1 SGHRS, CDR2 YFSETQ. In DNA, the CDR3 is TGCGCCAGCAGCCGGGGGGAGGCTAGCGGGAGAGAGACCCAGTACTTC. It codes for CASSRGEASGRETQYF.

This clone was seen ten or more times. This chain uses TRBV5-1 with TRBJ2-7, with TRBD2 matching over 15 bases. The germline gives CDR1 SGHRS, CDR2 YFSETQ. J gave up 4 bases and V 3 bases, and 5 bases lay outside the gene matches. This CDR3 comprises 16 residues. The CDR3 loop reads CASSSSGTSGRYEQYF. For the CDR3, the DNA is TGCGCCAGCAGCTCGTCCGGGACTAGCGGGAGGTACGAGCAGTACTTC.

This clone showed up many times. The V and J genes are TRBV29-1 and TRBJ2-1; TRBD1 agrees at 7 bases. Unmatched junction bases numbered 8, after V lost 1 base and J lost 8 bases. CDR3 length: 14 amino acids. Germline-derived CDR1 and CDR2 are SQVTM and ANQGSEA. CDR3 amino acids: CSVEVDRIIDEQFF. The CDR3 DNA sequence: TGCAGCGTTGAAGTGGACAGGATAATCGATGAGCAGTTCTTC.

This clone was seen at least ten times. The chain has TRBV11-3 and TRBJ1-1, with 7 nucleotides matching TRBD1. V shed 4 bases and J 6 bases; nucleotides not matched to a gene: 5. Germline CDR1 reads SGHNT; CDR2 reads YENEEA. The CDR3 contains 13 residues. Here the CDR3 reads CASSSQGGAEAFF. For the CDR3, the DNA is TGTGCCAGCAGCTCCCAGGGGGGCGCTGAAGCTTTCTTT. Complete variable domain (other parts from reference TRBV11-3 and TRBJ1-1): EAGVVQSPRYKIIEKKQPVAFWCNPISGHNTLYWYLQNLGQGPELLIRYENEEAVDDSQLPKDRFSAERLKGVDSTLKIQPAELGDSAVYLCASSSQGGAEAFFGQGTRLTVV.

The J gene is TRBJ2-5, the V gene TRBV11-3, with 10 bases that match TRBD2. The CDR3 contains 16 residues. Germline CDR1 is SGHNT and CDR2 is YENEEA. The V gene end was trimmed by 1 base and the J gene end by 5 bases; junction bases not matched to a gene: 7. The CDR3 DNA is TGTGCCAGCAGCTTAGGTTCTAGCGGGAGTGGGGAGACCCAGTACTTC. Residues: CASSLGSSGSGETQYF.

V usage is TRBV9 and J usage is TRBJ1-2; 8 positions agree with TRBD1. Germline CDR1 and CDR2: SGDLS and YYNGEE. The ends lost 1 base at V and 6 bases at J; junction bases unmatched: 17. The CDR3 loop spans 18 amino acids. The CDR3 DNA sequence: TGTGCCAGCAGCGTACAGGCAGGGGGCTTGAAGGGGCAGGATGGCTACACCTTC. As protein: CASSVQAGGLKGQDGYTF. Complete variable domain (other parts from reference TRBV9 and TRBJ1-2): DSGVTQTPKHLITATGQRVTLRCSPRSGDLSVYWYQQSLDQGLQFLIQYYNGEERAKGNILERFSAQQFPDLHSELNLSSLELGDSALYFCASSVQAGGLKGQDGYTFGSGTRLTVV.

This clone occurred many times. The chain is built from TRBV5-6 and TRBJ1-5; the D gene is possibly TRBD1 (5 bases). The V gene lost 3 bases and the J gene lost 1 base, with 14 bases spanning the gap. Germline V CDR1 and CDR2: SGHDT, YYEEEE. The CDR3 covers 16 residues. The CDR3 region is CASSSSRVTSNQPQHF. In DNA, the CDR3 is TGTGCCAGCAGCTCTTCCAGGGTGACCAGCAATCAGCCCCAGCATTTT.

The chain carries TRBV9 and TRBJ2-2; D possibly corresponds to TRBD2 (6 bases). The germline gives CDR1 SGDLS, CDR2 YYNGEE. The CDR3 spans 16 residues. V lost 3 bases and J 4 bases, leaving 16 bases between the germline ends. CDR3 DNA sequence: TGTGCCAGCAGCGCCGGGACTCGATTGGGCACCGGGGAGCTGTTTTTT. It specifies CASSAGTRLGTGELFF.

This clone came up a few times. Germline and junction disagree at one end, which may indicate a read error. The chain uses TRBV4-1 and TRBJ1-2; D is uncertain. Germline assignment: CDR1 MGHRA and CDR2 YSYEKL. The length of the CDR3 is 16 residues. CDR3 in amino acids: CASSQDGQAANYGCTF. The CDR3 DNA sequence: TGCGCCAGCAGCCAAGATGGCCAGGCAGCTAACTATGGCTGCACCTTC.

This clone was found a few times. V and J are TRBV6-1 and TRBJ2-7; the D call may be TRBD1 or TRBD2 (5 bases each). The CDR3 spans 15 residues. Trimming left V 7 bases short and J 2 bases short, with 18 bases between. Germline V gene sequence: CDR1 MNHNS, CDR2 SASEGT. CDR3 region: CASKTSGRRAYEQYF. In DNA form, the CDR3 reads TGTGCCAGCAAAACTTCGGGACGTCGAGCCTACGAGCAGTACTTC.

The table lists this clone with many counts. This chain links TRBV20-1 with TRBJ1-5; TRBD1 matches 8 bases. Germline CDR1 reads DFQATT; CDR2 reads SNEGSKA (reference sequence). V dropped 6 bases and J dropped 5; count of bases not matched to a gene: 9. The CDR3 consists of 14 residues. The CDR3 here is CSASRTGSHQPQHF. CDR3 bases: TGCAGTGCGTCGAGGACAGGGTCTCATCAGCCCCAGCATTTT.

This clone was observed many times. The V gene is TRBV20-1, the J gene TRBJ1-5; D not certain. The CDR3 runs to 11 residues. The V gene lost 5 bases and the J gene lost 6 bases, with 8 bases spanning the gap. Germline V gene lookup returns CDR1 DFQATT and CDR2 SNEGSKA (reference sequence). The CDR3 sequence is CSALQGQPQHF. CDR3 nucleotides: TGCAGTGCTTTACAAGGTCAGCCCCAGCATTTT.

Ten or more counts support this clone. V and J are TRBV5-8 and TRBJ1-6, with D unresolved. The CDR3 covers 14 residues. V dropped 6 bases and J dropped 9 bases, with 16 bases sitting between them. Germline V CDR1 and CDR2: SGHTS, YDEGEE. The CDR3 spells CASTERADLSPLHF. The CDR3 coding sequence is TGTGCCAGCACCGAGCGGGCTGATCTTTCACCCCTCCACTTT.

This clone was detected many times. This CDR3 reads CASSEASRSRGELFF. CDR3 coding DNA: TGCGCCAGCAGTGAGGCTAGCAGGAGCCGGGGGGAGCTGTTTTTT. This chain uses TRBV10-2 with TRBJ2-2; D is possibly TRBD2 (5 bases). CDR3 length: 15 residues. Germline loops: CDR1 WSHSY, CDR2 SAAADI. V was cut by 2 bases and J by 8 bases, with 15 bases left in between.

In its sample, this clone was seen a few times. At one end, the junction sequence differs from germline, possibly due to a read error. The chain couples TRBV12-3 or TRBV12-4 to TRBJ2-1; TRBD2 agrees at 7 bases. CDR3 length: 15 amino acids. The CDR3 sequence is CTSIVAGAFYNEQFF. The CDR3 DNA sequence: TGTACCAGCATCGTGGCGGGAGCGTTCTACAATGAGCAGTTCTTC.

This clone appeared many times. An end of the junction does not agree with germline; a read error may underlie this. CDR3 loop: CASSERGGESDF. The CDR3 region has the DNA TGTGCCAGCAGCGAAAGGGGGGGAGAATCCGACTTC. This rearrangement joins TRBV3-1 to TRBJ2-7, with D tentatively TRBD2 (7 bases). CDR1 and CDR2 from the germline V gene are LGHDT and YNNKEL (reference sequence). This CDR3 region has 12 residues.

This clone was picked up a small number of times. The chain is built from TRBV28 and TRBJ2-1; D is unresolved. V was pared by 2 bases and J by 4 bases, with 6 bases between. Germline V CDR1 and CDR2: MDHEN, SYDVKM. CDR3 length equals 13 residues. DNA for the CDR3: TGTGCCAGCAGTTTAGGCCCTTACAATGAGCAGTTCTTC. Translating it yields CASSLGPYNEQFF. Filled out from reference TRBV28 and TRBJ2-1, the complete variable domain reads DVKVTQSSRYLVKRTGEKVFLECVQDMDHENMFWYRQDPGLGLRLIYFSYDVKMKEKGDIPEGYSVSREKKERFSLILESASTNQTSMYLCASSLGPYNEQFFGPGTRLTVL.

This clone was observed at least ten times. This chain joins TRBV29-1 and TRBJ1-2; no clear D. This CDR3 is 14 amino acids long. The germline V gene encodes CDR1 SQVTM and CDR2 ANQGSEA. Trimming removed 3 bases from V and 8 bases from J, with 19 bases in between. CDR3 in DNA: TGCAGCGTTGAGGGAGGCCAGGCAAGTGACGGCTACACCTTC. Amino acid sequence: CSVEGGQASDGYTF.

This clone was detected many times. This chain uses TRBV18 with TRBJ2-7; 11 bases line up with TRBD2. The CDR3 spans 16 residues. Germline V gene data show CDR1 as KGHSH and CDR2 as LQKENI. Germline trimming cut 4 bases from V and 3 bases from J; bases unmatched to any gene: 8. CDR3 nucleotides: TGTGCCAGCTCACGAGAGACTAGCGGGACCGGCTACGAGCAGTACTTC. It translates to CASSRETSGTGYEQYF.

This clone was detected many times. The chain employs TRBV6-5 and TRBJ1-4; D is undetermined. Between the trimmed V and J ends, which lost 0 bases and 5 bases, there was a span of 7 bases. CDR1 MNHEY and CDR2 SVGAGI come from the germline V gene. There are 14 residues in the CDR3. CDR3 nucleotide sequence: TGTGCCAGCAGTTACTCCCAGATAAATGAAAAACTGTTTTTT. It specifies CASSYSQINEKLFF.

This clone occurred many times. The CDR3 region is CASSESPQSDTQYF. Here the CDR3 DNA reads TGTGCCAGCAGTGAATCCCCACAGTCAGATACGCAGTATTTT. J is TRBJ2-3 and V is TRBV2, with D unresolved. The CDR3 length is 14 residues. V was pared by 2 bases and J by 4 bases, with 10 bases between. Germline V gene data show CDR1 as SNHLY and CDR2 as FYNNEI. The whole variable domain, remainder taken from reference TRBV2 and TRBJ2-3, is EPEVTQTPSHQVTQMGQEVILRCVPISNHLYFYWYRQILGQKVEFLVSFYNNEISEKSEIFDDQFSVERPDGSNFTLKIRSTKLEDSAMYFCASSESPQSDTQYFGPGTRLTVL.